The clone carrying this T cell receptor beta chain was found many times. This sample stems from a study of T cells in Graves' hyperthyroidism and ophthalmopathy. J was trimmed by 2 bases and V by 0 bases; bases with no gene match: 3. The CDR3 sequence is 15 residues long. Per germline, CDR1 SGHTA and CDR2 FQGTGA. The investigators amplified TCR beta CDR3 regions from RNA transcripts. RT-PCR in the first round (using the HTBI primer set) targeted the TCR CDR3. TCRdb re-derived calls from the multiplex PCR reads in MiXCR, one entry per CDR3 protein. Altogether approximately 400,000 distinct CDR3 sequences are present, around a quarter being singletons, with the ten largest covering 70% to 75%.

V gene TRBV7-3 combines with J gene TRBJ2-5; 7 positions agree with TRBD2. The sample comprised blood. This sequence was found in a man aged 50-59 years with Graves' hyperthyroidism. In DNA form, the CDR3 reads TGTGCCAGCAGCTTAACTGCTAGCGGACAAGAGACCCAGTACTTC. This encodes CASSLTASGQETQYF.